This TCR beta chain was documented in a study of T-cell reconstitution after alpha-beta-depleted transplantation in children. The CDR3 is made up of 11 amino acids. The germline V gene has CDR1 SGHVS and CDR2 FNYEAQ. V was pared by 6 bases and J by 4 bases, with 4 bases between. This clonotype has just a few counts. The authors prepared the TCRbeta library with unique molecular identifiers. TCRdb called the PCR reads again in MiXCR, with one record for every CDR3 protein. The sample shows some 200,000 distinct CDR3 sequences, 8% to 9.5% of them seen only once. V and J are TRBV7-6 and TRBJ2-1, with D hard to call. The clonotype comes from a human donor who donated a stem cell graft to a child with acute lymphoblastic leukemia. Sample: PBMCs from the stem cell graft donor, taken from the stem cell graft. The DNA for the CDR3 is TGTGCCAGCAGTGATTACAATGAGCAGTTCTTC. This codes for CASSDYNEQFF.